The TCR beta chain described here comes from a study of cytomegalovirus exposure and HLA in healthy donors. Primers included in the PCR were 60 Vbeta and 13 Jbeta primers. Profiling relied on immunoSEQ multiplex PCR, and the TCRdb table lists in-frame clones only, not all of them. The sample records over 120,000 clones, approximately 78% being singletons. V lost 4 bases and J lost 6, with 8 bases in between. The CDR3 runs to 12 residues. Germline loops: CDR1 SGDLS, CDR2 YYNGEE. V is TRBV9 and J is TRBJ2-1; D uncertain. This clonotype was sampled from a woman aged 18-29 years in good health and CMV-seropositive. The sample comprised PBMCs. The DNA for the CDR3 is TGTGCCAGCAGCCTTTCGGGCAATGAGCAGTTCTTC. Protein sequence: CASSLSGNEQFF.